The 28 T cell receptor beta chains presented below share a single source sample, sequenced in a study of shared clonotypes between healthy human individuals. The data were produced by immunoSEQ multiplex PCR, yet TCRdb's version contains in-frame clones alone and is incomplete. The sample comprises more than 2,000,000 clones, just over 90% of which are singletons, and under 0.45% rests with the top ten. The sequenced sample consisted of naive CD4+ T cells from PBMCs. Subset indicated: CD45RA+ positively selected. The receptors stem from a man between 18 and 35 years old in good health. Some clones in this sample may be carry-over from other donors' samples.

The chain joins TRBV27 to TRBJ2-3, with 7 bases fitting TRBD2. Per germline, CDR1 MNHEY and CDR2 SMNVEV (reference sequence). The V and J ends lost 10 bases and 2 bases, in that order; junction bases with no gene match: 6. The CDR3 spans 13 residues. For the CDR3, the DNA is TGTGCCACCTGGGGGGGTGTCACAGATACGCAGTATTTT. This codes for CATWGGVTDTQYF.

V usage is TRBV6-1 and J usage is TRBJ2-5; no definite D call. Trimming took 6 bases from V and 5 from J, leaving 19 bases between them. The germline CDR1 and CDR2 sequences are MNHNS and SASEGT. The CDR3 is 15 residues long. CDR3 region: CASSSRHTLGETQYF. The CDR3, as DNA: TGTGCCAGCAGCAGTCGTCACACCCTAGGGGAGACCCAGTACTTC.

This clone was counted only a few times. Different DNA sequences within this sample yield the same CDR3. The rearrangement joins TRBV19 to TRBJ1-5; no clear D. Germline V gives CDR1 LNHDA, CDR2 SQIVND (reference sequence). Trimming took 3 bases from V and 1 from J, leaving 4 bases between them. CDR3 length: 13 residues. The CDR3 nucleotides read TGTGCCAGTAGTATTACCAGCAATCAGCCCCAGCATTTT. This gives the protein CASSITSNQPQHF.

In its sample, this clone was seen a few times. The rearrangement links TRBV6-1 to TRBJ1-2; maybe TRBD1 (5 bases). CDR3 length equals 15 residues. Trimming pared 8 bases from V and 0 bases from J, leaving 16 bases between. The V gene's germline CDR1 is MNHNS and CDR2 SASEGT. CDR3 amino acids: CASHRTGRANYGYTF. The DNA of the CDR3 is TGTGCCAGCCACCGCACAGGTCGAGCTAACTATGGCTACACCTTC.

As for this clone: Other DNA sequences in the sample encode the same CDR3. The gene calls are TRBV28 and TRBJ2-2; D perhaps matches TRBD1 (5 bases). CDR1 and CDR2 from the germline V gene are MDHEN and SYDVKM. The CDR3 spans 13 residues. The V gene lost 5 bases and the J gene lost 1 base, with 5 bases spanning the gap. CDR3 coding DNA: TGTGCCAGCAGTAGGGGGAACACCGGGGAGCTGTTTTTT. Its protein product is CASSRGNTGELFF. The complete variable domain, with remaining parts taken from reference TRBV28 and TRBJ2-2, reads DVKVTQSSRYLVKRTGEKVFLECVQDMDHENMFWYRQDPGLGLRLIYFSYDVKMKEKGDIPEGYSVSREKKERFSLILESASTNQTSMYLCASSRGNTGELFFGEGSRLTVL.

The rearrangement joins TRBV15 to TRBJ1-1; no clear D gene. This CDR3 has 13 residues. The V gene's germline CDR1 is LNHNV and CDR2 YYDKDF (reference sequence). V lost 3 bases, J lost 4 bases, and 9 bases lay in between. The CDR3 loop is CATSSGRGTEAFF. For the CDR3, the DNA is TGTGCCACCAGCAGCGGCAGAGGCACTGAAGCTTTCTTT.

The J gene is TRBJ2-7, the V gene TRBV5-1, with D possibly TRBD1 on 5 matching bases. Trimming cost V 3 bases and J 6 bases, with 19 bases left between them. The V gene's germline CDR1 is SGHRS and CDR2 YFSETQ. The CDR3 has 15 residues. The DNA for the CDR3 is TGCGCCAGCAGCTCCCATGGGGCCCCACGGATCGAGCAGTACTTC. It encodes CASSSHGAPRIEQYF.

The chain couples TRBV28 to TRBJ2-3; perhaps TRBD2 as D (7 bases). The CDR3 runs 16 residues. V was shortened by 6 bases and J by 2 bases, with 18 bases between the two germline ends. From germline, CDR1 is MDHEN and CDR2 SYDVKM. CDR3 amino acids: CASSRTRGGHTDTQYF. CDR3 DNA: TGTGCCAGCAGCCGAACCAGGGGAGGGCACACAGATACGCAGTATTTT.

This clone was seen just once. This chain links TRBV5-1 with TRBJ1-1; TRBD1 matches 10 bases. The CDR3 runs 15 residues. Germline assignment: CDR1 SGHRS and CDR2 YFSETQ. J was trimmed by 5 bases and V by 5 bases; bases with no gene match: 9. This CDR3 is CASRGDRTGGTEAFF. CDR3 nucleotides: TGCGCCAGCAGGGGAGATAGGACAGGGGGAACTGAAGCTTTCTTT.

CDR3 loop: CSVLAGELEQYF. The CDR3 DNA reads TGCAGCGTCCTAGCGGGAGAACTCGAGCAGTACTTC. The chain carries TRBV29-1 and TRBJ2-7; 10 bases are shared with TRBD2. J was trimmed by 6 bases and V by 6 bases; bases with no gene match: 5. This CDR3 comprises 12 residues. The V gene's germline CDR1 is SQVTM and CDR2 ANQGSEA.

This clone is a singleton in its sample. The chain recombines TRBV2 with TRBJ2-1; unclear D gene. The ends were cut back, 2 bases at V and 8 bases at J, with 13 bases in the middle. This CDR3 is 14 amino acids long. Germline assignment: CDR1 SNHLY and CDR2 FYNNEI. CDR3 loop: CASSEIASRYEQFF. For the CDR3, the DNA is TGTGCCAGCAGTGAAATAGCCTCCAGGTATGAGCAGTTCTTC.

In this sample, this clone turned up once. The chain recombines TRBV10-3 with TRBJ1-2, with 8 nucleotides matching TRBD1. The CDR3 has 15 residues. V trimming: 0 bases; J trimming: 7 bases; junction bases outside the gene matches: 7. Germline assignment: CDR1 ENHRY and CDR2 SYGVKD. The CDR3: CAISESGTGGVGYTF. The CDR3 bases are TGTGCCATCAGTGAGTCCGGGACAGGCGGCGTTGGCTACACCTTC.

This chain joins TRBV29-1 and TRBJ2-3, with 14 bases aligning to TRBD2. The CDR3 extends over 15 amino acids. Germline loops: CDR1 SQVTM, CDR2 ANQGSEA. Trimming took 6 bases from V and 2 from J; bases not matched to a gene: 4. This CDR3 is CSVGTSGSPTDTQYF. DNA for the CDR3: TGCAGCGTGGGGACTAGCGGGAGTCCCACAGATACGCAGTATTTT.

The J gene is TRBJ1-3, the V gene TRBV7-6, with a weak D call TRBD1 (6 bases). Trimming pared 6 bases from V and 0 bases from J, leaving 15 bases between. This CDR3 spans 16 amino acids. In germline, CDR1 is SGHVS, CDR2 FNYEAQ. This CDR3 reads CASSPITGRSGNTIYF. CDR3 bases: TGTGCCAGCAGTCCAATCACAGGGCGCTCTGGAAACACCATATATTTT. Filled out from reference TRBV7-6 and TRBJ1-3, the complete variable domain reads GAGVSQSPRYKVTKRGQDVALRCDPISGHVSLYWYRQALGQGPEFLTYFNYEAQQDKSGLPNDRFSAERPEGSISTLTIQRTEQRDSAMYRCASSPITGRSGNTIYFGEGSWLTVV.

The CDR3 sequence is CASDSSYSGSFGDTQYF. CDR3 DNA: TGTGCCAGCGATTCGAGTTATAGCGGGAGTTTTGGTGATACGCAGTATTTT. This chain uses TRBV9 with TRBJ2-3; 9 positions match TRBD2. V shed 7 bases and J 6 bases; nucleotides not matched to a gene: 18. Germline values: CDR1 SGDLS, CDR2 YYNGEE. This CDR3 contains 17 residues.

Notes on this clone: Additional DNA sequences in this sample encode the identical CDR3. As DNA, the CDR3 is TGTGCCAGCAGCATACTAGCGGGAGCCTACAATGAGCAGTTCTTC. This sequence encodes CASSILAGAYNEQFF. The rearrangement links TRBV11-2 to TRBJ2-1; TRBD2 matches 11 bases. V lost 5 bases to trimming and J lost 2 bases; unmatched junction nucleotides: 2. Per the germline V gene, CDR1 is SGHAT and CDR2 is FQNNGV. This CDR3 is built from 15 residues.

The V gene is TRBV6-5, the J gene TRBJ2-1; weak D call: TRBD2 (6 bases). The length of the CDR3 is 14 residues. Trimming removed 6 bases from V and 6 bases from J, with 15 bases in between. Germline V gene data show CDR1 as MNHEY and CDR2 as SVGAGI. Here the CDR3 DNA reads TGTGCCAGCAGCCCCCGGGTGACTAGCAATGAGCAGTTCTTC. This gives the protein CASSPRVTSNEQFF.

The chain is built from TRBV6-5 and TRBJ2-7; TRBD2 agrees at 7 bases. Trimming took 7 bases from V and 5 from J; bases not matched to a gene: 11. The CDR3 runs 14 residues. Per the germline V gene, CDR1 is MNHEY and CDR2 is SVGAGI. The DNA of the CDR3 is TGTGCCAGCAAGCGGGGCAGGCAAGCTAACGAGCAGTACTTC. Translating gives CASKRGRQANEQYF.

The chain couples TRBV9 to TRBJ1-1, with D perhaps matching TRBD1 (5 bases). V was pared by 4 bases and J by 1 base, with 14 bases between. CDR3 length: 15 amino acids. Germline-derived CDR1 and CDR2 are SGDLS and YYNGEE. CDR3 in DNA: TGTGCCAGCAGCACTGGGGGGTCAGGGAACACTGAAGCTTTCTTT. Its protein is CASSTGGSGNTEAFF.

V usage is TRBV30 and J usage is TRBJ1-2; 7 nucleotides agree with TRBD1. The CDR3 loop spans 13 amino acids. J was trimmed by 3 bases and V by 6 bases; bases with no gene match: 7. The germline V gene encodes CDR1 GTSNPN and CDR2 SVGIG (reference sequence). The CDR3 loop reads CACTEGGDYGYTF. CDR3 DNA: TGTGCCTGTACCGAAGGGGGCGACTATGGCTACACCTTC.

The chain carries TRBV5-8 and TRBJ2-3; 9 bases match TRBD2. The V and J ends lost 7 bases and 4 bases, in that order; junction bases with no gene match: 16. There are 17 residues in the CDR3. Germline CDR1 and CDR2: SGHTS and YDEGEE. This CDR3 reads CASPRSRGRARADTQYF. The CDR3 nucleotides are TGTGCCAGCCCGAGGTCCCGCGGGAGGGCCAGGGCAGATACGCAGTATTTT.

This sequence joins TRBV30 and TRBJ2-7; tentative D call: TRBD2 (6 bases). The germline gives CDR1 GTSNPN, CDR2 SVGIG (reference sequence). Trimming removed 0 bases from V and 0 bases from J, with 12 bases in between. The CDR3 loop spans 15 amino acids. The CDR3 DNA reads TGTGCCTGGAGTGTGTGGCGGGACCCCTCCTACGAGCAGTACTTC. Translating gives CAWSVWRDPSYEQYF.

The genes are TRBV28 and TRBJ2-3, with D maybe TRBD2 (5 bases). This CDR3 comprises 14 residues. Germline values: CDR1 MDHEN, CDR2 SYDVKM. Trimming removed 5 bases at V and 0 bases at J, with 9 bases between. The CDR3 protein is CASSRSGSTDTQYF. As DNA, the CDR3 is TGTGCCAGCAGTAGAAGCGGAAGCACAGATACGCAGTATTTT.

V usage is TRBV19 and J usage is TRBJ1-5, with 9 bases matching TRBD1. This CDR3 comprises 13 residues. After removal of 7 bases from V and 5 bases from J, the junction contained 3 bases not matched to a gene. The germline gives CDR1 LNHDA, CDR2 SQIVND (reference sequence). The CDR3 region has the DNA TGTGCCAGTAAGACAGGGGGATATCAGCCCCAGCATTTT. It translates to CASKTGGYQPQHF.

The chain has TRBV28 and TRBJ1-3, with no clear D. CDR1 MDHEN and CDR2 SYDVKM come from the germline V gene. The CDR3 has 12 residues. V lost 1 base and J 6 bases, leaving 4 bases between the germline ends. The CDR3 loop reads CASSLSTNTIYF. The CDR3 nucleotides read TGTGCCAGCAGTTTATCGACAAACACCATATATTTT.

The sample holds a few counts of this clone. The chain couples TRBV4-3 to TRBJ1-5; D might be TRBD1 (6 bases). Trimming took 0 bases from V and 7 from J, leaving 13 bases between them. The germline V gene has CDR1 LGHNA and CDR2 YSLEER. This CDR3 spans 15 amino acids. In DNA, the CDR3 is TGCGCCAGCAGCCAAGACTTCGCAGGGGACCAGCCCCAGCATTTT. This sequence encodes CASSQDFAGDQPQHF.

With respect to this clone: Other DNA sequences from this sample encode an identical CDR3 as well. The rearrangement joins TRBV2 to TRBJ2-3; 14 positions match TRBD2. The CDR3 contains 15 residues. The V segment lost 6 bases and the J segment 3 bases; nucleotides outside the gene matches: 2. The V gene's germline CDR1 is SNHLY and CDR2 FYNNEI. CDR3 nucleotide sequence: TGTGCCAGCAGCCGACTAGCGGGAGGGACAGATACGCAGTATTTT. It codes for CASSRLAGGTDTQYF. Variable domain in full (rest from reference TRBV2 and TRBJ2-3): EPEVTQTPSHQVTQMGQEVILRCVPISNHLYFYWYRQILGQKVEFLVSFYNNEISEKSEIFDDQFSVERPDGSNFTLKIRSTKLEDSAMYFCASSRLAGGTDTQYFGPGTRLTVL.

V is TRBV29-1 and J is TRBJ2-1, with D possibly being TRBD2 (5 bases). The CDR3 is 12 residues long. CDR1 is SQVTM and CDR2 is ANQGSEA in the germline V gene. Trimming shortened V by 6 bases and J by 15 bases, and 21 bases separated the two germline ends. The CDR3, as DNA: TGCAGCGTGGGATATCCAGACTACGGACGGTTCTTC. This sequence encodes CSVGYPDYGRFF.